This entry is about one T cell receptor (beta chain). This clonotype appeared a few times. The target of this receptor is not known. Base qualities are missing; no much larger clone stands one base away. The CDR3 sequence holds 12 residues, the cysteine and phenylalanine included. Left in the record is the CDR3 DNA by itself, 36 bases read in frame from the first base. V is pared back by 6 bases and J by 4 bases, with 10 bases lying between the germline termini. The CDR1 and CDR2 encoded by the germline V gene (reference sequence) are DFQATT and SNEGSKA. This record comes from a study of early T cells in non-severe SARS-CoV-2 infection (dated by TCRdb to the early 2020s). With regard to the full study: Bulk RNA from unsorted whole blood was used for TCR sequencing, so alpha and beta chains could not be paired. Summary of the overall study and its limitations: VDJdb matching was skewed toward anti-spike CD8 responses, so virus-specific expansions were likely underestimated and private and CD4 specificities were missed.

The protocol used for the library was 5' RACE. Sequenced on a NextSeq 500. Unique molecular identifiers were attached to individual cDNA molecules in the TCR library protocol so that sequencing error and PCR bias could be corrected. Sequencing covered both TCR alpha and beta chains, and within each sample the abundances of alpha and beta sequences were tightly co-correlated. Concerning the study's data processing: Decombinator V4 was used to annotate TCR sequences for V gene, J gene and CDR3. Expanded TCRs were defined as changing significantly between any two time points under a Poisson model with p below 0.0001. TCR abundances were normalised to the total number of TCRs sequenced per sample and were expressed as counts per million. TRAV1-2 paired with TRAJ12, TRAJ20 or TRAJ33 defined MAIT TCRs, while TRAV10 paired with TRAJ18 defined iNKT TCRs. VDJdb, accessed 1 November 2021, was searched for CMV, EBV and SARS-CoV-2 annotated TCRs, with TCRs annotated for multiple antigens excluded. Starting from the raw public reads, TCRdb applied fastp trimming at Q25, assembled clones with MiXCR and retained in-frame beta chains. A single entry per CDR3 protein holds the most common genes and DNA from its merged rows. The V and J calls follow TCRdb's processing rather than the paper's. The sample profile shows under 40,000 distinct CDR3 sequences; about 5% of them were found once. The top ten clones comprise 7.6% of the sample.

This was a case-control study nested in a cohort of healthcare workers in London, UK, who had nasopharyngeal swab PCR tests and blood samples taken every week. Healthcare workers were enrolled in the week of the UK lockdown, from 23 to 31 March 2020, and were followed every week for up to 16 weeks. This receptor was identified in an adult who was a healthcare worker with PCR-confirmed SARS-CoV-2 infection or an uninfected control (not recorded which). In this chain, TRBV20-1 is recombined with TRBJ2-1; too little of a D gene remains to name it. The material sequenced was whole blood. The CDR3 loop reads CSAGLQYNEQFF. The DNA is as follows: TGCAGTGCGGGCCTACAATACAATGAGCAGTTCTTC.